Following are 27 T cell receptor beta chains from one sample sequenced in a study of human T cells and chemical hapten exposure (dated by TCRdb to the early 2020s). In the paper's terms, the time point label means: patch test 1, 2 weeks after DPC sensitization. The sample's treatment or condition, from its label and the paper: therapeutic diphenylcyclopropenone sensitization with weekly scalp DPC. Libraries were built with RACE. These reads were obtained on a NextSeq 500. TCRdb's own reprocessing of the public reads used fastp at Q25 and MiXCR and kept productive beta chains. When rows share a CDR3 protein, they turn into one entry using the most common DNA and genes. In this sample the table shows approximately 110,000 distinct CDR3 sequences, about 11% of which occur a single time. Roughly 3.5% of the sample lies in the top ten. This material consisted of whole blood, taken in connection with sensitization to the hapten diphenylcyclopropenone (DPC). The receptors here all came from a woman in her forties with alopecia areata. Some clones in this sample may be carry-over from other donors' samples.

The sample holds many counts of this clonotype. This chain links TRBV15 with TRBJ1-1, with D perhaps TRBD1 (5 bases). Trimming removed 3 bases from V and 2 bases from J, with 16 bases in between. CDR3 length equals 16 residues. CDR1 and CDR2 (germline): LNHNV, YYDKDF (reference sequence). The chain's CDR3 is CATSSWGRVYNTEAFF. Written as DNA, the CDR3 is TGTGCCACCAGCAGCTGGGGACGGGTGTATAACACTGAAGCTTTCTTT.

This clonotype was counted a few times. The chain couples TRBV7-2 to TRBJ2-7; D assignment may be TRBD1 or TRBD2 (5 bases each). Germline V gene sequence: CDR1 SGHTA, CDR2 FQGNSA. The V end was cut by 5 bases, the J end by 3 bases, with 17 bases between. The CDR3 has 15 residues. This CDR3 is CASSKSGRGHYEQYF. In DNA, the CDR3 is TGTGCCAGCAGCAAATCCGGTCGGGGCCACTACGAGCAGTACTTC.

This clonotype was seen ten or more times. This rearrangement joins TRBV15 to TRBJ2-5; 9 bases align to TRBD1. Unmatched junction bases numbered 8, after V lost 1 base and J lost 2 bases. This CDR3 has 17 amino acids. Germline CDR1 is LNHNV and CDR2 is YYDKDF (reference sequence). The CDR3 coding sequence is TGTGCCACCAGCAGAGTGGGGGACAGGGTTGGACAAGAGACCCAGTACTTC. It yields the protein CATSRVGDRVGQETQYF.

This clonotype was found a few times. This chain connects TRBV20-1 to TRBJ2-5; TRBD2 matches at 14 bases. The CDR3 is 15 amino acids. Germline V gives CDR1 DFQATT, CDR2 SNEGSKA (reference sequence). Trimming at V came to 2 bases and at J to 5 bases, leaving 4 bases not matched to a gene. CDR3 sequence reads: CSARSRTSGGETQYF. The CDR3, as DNA: TGCAGTGCTAGATCTCGGACTAGCGGGGGGGAGACCCAGTACTTC.

CDR3 DNA: TGTGCCAGCAGCGTCGGCCAGCGGGAATACAATGAGCAGTTCTTC. This encodes CASSVGQREYNEQFF. This chain connects TRBV9 to TRBJ2-1, with 7 bases that match TRBD2. The trim removed 2 bases at V and 4 bases at J, leaving 6 bases unmatched. This CDR3 has 15 residues. Germline CDR1 reads SGDLS; CDR2 reads YYNGEE.

This clonotype has a count of ten or more. V usage is TRBV6-5 and J usage is TRBJ2-1, with 8 bases aligning to TRBD2. V dropped 6 bases and J dropped 16; count of bases not matched to a gene: 17. Germline values: CDR1 MNHEY, CDR2 SVGAGI. CDR3 length: 14 amino acids. The CDR3 coding sequence is TGTGCCAGCAGAAACCCCACTCCTAGCGGGTCTTTCTTCTTC. Its protein product is CASRNPTPSGSFFF.

This clonotype was counted many times. The rearrangement joins TRBV7-2 to TRBJ2-3; the D gene is possibly TRBD2 (5 bases). The germline gives CDR1 SGHTA, CDR2 FQGNSA. V was cut by 0 bases and J by 0 bases, with 7 bases left in between. This CDR3 is 15 amino acids long. The CDR3 DNA is TGTGCCAGCAGCTTAGCTGGACTCAGCACAGATACGCAGTATTTT. Translating it yields CASSLAGLSTDTQYF.

In its sample, this clonotype was seen a few times. V gene TRBV20-1 combines with J gene TRBJ1-6; unclear D gene. CDR3 size: 14 residues. Between the trimmed V and J ends, which lost 0 bases and 6 bases, there was a span of 9 bases. The germline CDR1 and CDR2 sequences are DFQATT and SNEGSKA (reference sequence). The CDR3 is CSAREAGTNSPLHF. DNA of the CDR3: TGCAGTGCTAGAGAGGCAGGCACTAATTCACCCCTCCACTTT.

The chain couples TRBV20-1 to TRBJ2-2, with a tentative D call TRBD1 (6 bases). CDR1 is DFQATT, CDR2 SNEGSKA, per germline (reference sequence). This CDR3 is built from 15 residues. Between the trimmed V and J ends, which lost 3 bases and 5 bases, there was a span of 16 bases. DNA for the CDR3: TGCAGTGCTAGTAAAGGGGGAGCCAGGACCGGGGAGCTGTTTTTT. It encodes CSASKGGARTGELFF.

The chain combines TRBV2 with TRBJ2-2, with 7 bases aligning to TRBD1. The CDR3 spans 15 residues. V lost 8 bases, J lost 0 bases, and 6 bases stayed unmatched. Germline loops: CDR1 SNHLY, CDR2 FYNNEI. In DNA, the CDR3 is TGTGCCAGCCTTACCGACAGGGCGAACACCGGGGAGCTGTTTTTT. It encodes CASLTDRANTGELFF.

This clonotype was picked up many times. A read error may account for a junction end that differs from germline. The chain recombines TRBV3-1 with TRBJ1-3; D not certain. The germline CDR1 and CDR2 sequences are LGHDT and YNNKEL (reference sequence). The CDR3 extends over 14 amino acids. The CDR3 bases are TGTGCCAGCAGCCCAGGATTCTCTGAAAACACCATATATTTT. Protein product: CASSPGFSENTIYF. Filled out from reference TRBV3-1 and TRBJ1-3, the complete variable domain reads DTAVSQTPKYLVTQMGNDKSIKCEQNLGHDTMYWYKQDSKKFLKIMFSYNNKELIINETVPNRFSPKSPDKAHLNLHINSLELGDSAVYFCASSPGFSENTIYFGEGSWLTVV.

This clonotype was seen a handful of times. The gene calls are TRBV12-3 or TRBV12-4 and TRBJ2-7; either TRBD1 or TRBD2 may fit D (5 bases each). Deletions cut 2 bases from V and 6 bases from J, with 14 bases between. The CDR3 is made up of 14 amino acids. Written as DNA, the CDR3 is TGTGCCAGCAGTTTACTCGCCGGGGCTGGCGAGCAGTACTTC. It codes for CASSLLAGAGEQYF.

This clonotype appeared many times. V gene TRBV28 combines with J gene TRBJ1-6; the match to TRBD1 covers 8 bases. The CDR3 length is 14 residues. V shed 4 bases, J shed 13 bases, and the junction held 9 bases outside the gene matches. Germline V gives CDR1 MDHEN, CDR2 SYDVKM. The CDR3 sequence: CASSSTGVFSPLHF. The CDR3 DNA is TGTGCCAGCAGTTCGACAGGGGTCTTTTCGCCCCTCCACTTT.

This chain's CDR3 is CASSQDEGATNEKLFF. CDR3 DNA sequence: TGCGCCAGCAGCCAAGATGAGGGGGCAACTAATGAAAAACTGTTTTTT. The gene calls are TRBV4-3 and TRBJ1-4; the D gene is possibly TRBD1 (6 bases). The CDR3 sequence is 16 residues long. Germline V CDR1 and CDR2: LGHNA, YSLEER. Between the trimmed V and J ends, which lost 0 bases and 0 bases, there was a span of 8 bases.

Ten or more counts support this clonotype. The CDR3 here is CASTTGGSSYEQYF. The CDR3 DNA is TGTGCCAGCACAACAGGGGGGAGCTCCTACGAGCAGTACTTC. The genes are TRBV19 and TRBJ2-7; 8 bases map to TRBD1. CDR3 length: 14 residues. The ends lost 9 bases at V and 0 bases at J; junction bases unmatched: 7. The germline gives CDR1 LNHDA, CDR2 SQIVND (reference sequence). The variable domain in full, completed from reference TRBV19 and TRBJ2-7, reads DGGITQSPKYLFRKEGQNVTLSCEQNLNHDAMYWYRQDPGQGLRLIYYSQIVNDFQKGDIAEGYSVSREKKESFPLTVTSAQKNPTAFYLCASTTGGSSYEQYFGPGTRLTVT.

Concerning this clonotype itself: Mismatch with germline at one junction end may stem from a read error. The chain is built from TRBV7-2 and TRBJ2-2, with 8 bases that match TRBD1. Germline V gene data show CDR1 as SGHTA and CDR2 as FQGNSA. The CDR3 spans 17 residues. CDR3 nucleotide sequence: TGTGCCAGCAGCGTACGGGACAGGCGGAAGAACATCGGGGAGCTGTTTTTT. It codes for CASSVRDRRKNIGELFF.

This chain joins TRBV28 and TRBJ2-2; D not certain. Germline values: CDR1 MDHEN, CDR2 SYDVKM. The CDR3 covers 14 residues. V was cut by 1 base and J by 4 bases, with 7 bases left in between. The CDR3 reads CASSLYPSTGELFF. CDR3 nucleotide sequence: TGTGCCAGCAGTTTATATCCTAGCACCGGGGAGCTGTTTTTT.

This clonotype turned up a few times. This rearrangement joins TRBV6-2 or TRBV6-3 to TRBJ2-6; the D call may be TRBD1 or TRBD2 (5 bases each). The V gene lost 7 bases and the J gene lost 3 bases, with 13 bases spanning the gap. Germline V gene lookup returns CDR1 MNHEY and CDR2 SVGEGT. There are 15 residues in the CDR3. This CDR3 reads CASNHGAIGANVLTF. The CDR3 DNA reads TGTGCCAGCAATCACGGGGCAATTGGGGCCAACGTCCTGACTTTC.

This clonotype was found many times. The chain joins TRBV4-3 to TRBJ2-1; TRBD2 aligns across 8 bases. J gave up 3 bases and V 4 bases, and 2 bases lay outside the gene matches. This CDR3 has 14 amino acids. Germline loops: CDR1 LGHNA, CDR2 YSLEER. The CDR3 loop is CASSLGTSYNEQFF. The CDR3 bases are TGCGCCAGCAGCCTGGGGACTAGCTACAATGAGCAGTTCTTC.

Only a few counts were recorded for this clonotype. CDR3 in DNA: TGTGCCAGCAGCTTAAACCGGGAACACTACGAGCAGTACTTC. It codes for CASSLNREHYEQYF. The chain links TRBV7-2 to TRBJ2-7; D might be TRBD2 (5 bases). CDR1 is SGHTA and CDR2 is FQGNSA in the germline V gene. The CDR3 consists of 14 residues. Trimming removed 2 bases from V and 3 bases from J, with 11 bases in between.

This clonotype was picked up a small number of times. The rearrangement links TRBV5-4 to TRBJ1-2; weak D call: TRBD1 (5 bases). The V end was cut by 4 bases, the J end by 4 bases, with 11 bases between. The CDR3 length is 13 residues. CDR1 SGHNT and CDR2 YYREEE come from the germline V gene (reference sequence). CDR3 DNA: TGTGCCAGCAGCCCCGACGGGGGCTATGGCTACACCTTC. Its translation: CASSPDGGYGYTF.

The chain recombines TRBV7-9 with TRBJ2-3; a possible D gene is TRBD2 (7 bases). This CDR3 is 14 amino acids long. The germline gives CDR1 SEHNR, CDR2 FQNEAQ (reference sequence). The V and J ends lost 2 bases and 4 bases respectively, with 10 bases between them. CDR3 nucleotide sequence: TGTGCCAGCAGCTTAAAAGGGGGGGCAGATACGCAGTATTTT. As protein: CASSLKGGADTQYF.

This clonotype was detected many times. The chain has TRBV18 and TRBJ1-5, with a possible D match to TRBD1 (5 bases). The ends were cut back, 3 bases at V and 1 base at J, with 13 bases in the middle. Germline CDR1 is KGHSH and CDR2 is LQKENI. CDR3 length equals 16 residues. The CDR3, as DNA: TGTGCCAGCTCACCGTCGGTCAGGGCGAGCAATCAGCCCCAGCATTTT. Encoded protein: CASSPSVRASNQPQHF.

This clonotype showed up many times. The rearrangement uses TRBV19 and TRBJ2-2; 11 bases are shared with TRBD2. Germline loops: CDR1 LNHDA, CDR2 SQIVND (reference sequence). The V segment lost 6 bases and the J segment 3 bases; nucleotides outside the gene matches: 3. There are 15 residues in the CDR3. CDR3: CASRGTSGYTGELFF. Here the CDR3 DNA reads TGTGCCAGTAGGGGGACTAGCGGTTACACCGGGGAGCTGTTTTTT.

The chain joins TRBV7-9 to TRBJ1-1, with D possibly being TRBD1 (6 bases). This CDR3 has 14 residues. Germline assignment: CDR1 SEHNR and CDR2 FQNEAQ (reference sequence). V gave up 5 bases and J gave up 4 bases, with 14 bases separating them. The CDR3 loop reads CASSQQGIGTEAFF. DNA for the CDR3: TGTGCCAGCAGCCAACAGGGCATTGGCACTGAAGCTTTCTTT.

This clonotype was recorded many times. CDR3 sequence (DNA): TGTGCCAGCAGCGTCCAGGGGGCAGATACGCAGTATTTT. Protein: CASSVQGADTQYF. The chain recombines TRBV9 with TRBJ2-3; 7 bases fit TRBD1. V shed 2 bases and J 4 bases; nucleotides not matched to a gene: 1. Germline V gives CDR1 SGDLS, CDR2 YYNGEE. The CDR3 spans 13 residues.

This clonotype was detected a few times. V usage is TRBV9 and J usage is TRBJ2-7; D gene uncertain. This CDR3 has 15 residues. CDR1 and CDR2 (germline): SGDLS, YYNGEE. The V and J ends lost 0 bases and 0 bases respectively, with 10 bases between them. CDR3 DNA sequence: TGTGCCAGCAGCGTAGGCCACCAAGGCTCCTACGAGCAGTACTTC. Its translation is CASSVGHQGSYEQYF.